This record looks at one TCR beta chain sequence and its context. Its antigen is unidentified. The V gene lost 4 bases and the J gene lost 5 bases, with 12 bases spanning the gap. Germline values: CDR1 SGHDT, CDR2 YYEEEE. The CDR3 has 13 residues. The data were taken from a study of T cells in localized non-small cell lung cancer. Study-wide results and caveats: Sequencing, confined to only one tumor region, leaves heterogeneity possible. Highest T cell clonality was seen in uninvolved adjacent lung, surpassing that measured in tumor. Within adjacent lung there appeared a median 57 of the top 100 tumor clones.

Here immunoSEQ multiplex PCR was the method, and the copy in TCRdb shows in-frame clones only, minus some. The profile covers 25,000 to 35,000 clones, with around 92% appearing a single time and about 2.2% taken by the ten largest. The sequence came from a female donor older than 55 with stage I lung adenocarcinoma. Sample: peripheral blood, taken before any cancer treatment. This chain joins TRBV5-6 and TRBJ2-5, with D tentatively TRBD2 (5 bases). The CDR3 coding sequence is TGTGCCAGCAGCCCGCGGACGGGGGAGACCCAGTACTTC. Translated, it gives CASSPRTGETQYF.